This T cell receptor (beta chain) was documented in a study of cytomegalovirus exposure and HLA in healthy donors (dated by TCRdb to the late 2010s). Turning to the overall study: An earlier analysis of about 560 of the donors reported under 300 Gb of sequence data and 95 million to 130 million unique TCR beta sequences obtained from 150 million to 200 million T cells. Approximately 300 gigabases of sequencing data and roughly 90 million unique TCR sequences were included in an early release covering several hundred HLA-typed donors. Among the roughly 400 genotyped donors, around 81% belonged to the genetic ancestry cluster associated with self-reported Caucasian donors. The study was designed to test whether signatures of past pathogen exposure could be identified by cataloging public T cell receptors. The T cell repertoires of around 730 subjects were profiled by immunosequencing and related to cytomegalovirus serostatus. Along with the approximately 600-subject first cohort, a separate validation cohort of around 110 different subjects was used. The study combined high-throughput TCR immunosequencing, statistical association of individual TCRs with disease status, and machine learning to predict cytomegalovirus infection status. A later analysis re-analyzed previously published TCR beta repertoires from approximately 700 donors and added high-resolution HLA genotyping to study TCR occurrence patterns. Rather than drawing on any new phenotypic data, the later analysis identified candidate immune exposures from TCR beta sequences and the way those sequences occurred across donors. In an earlier analysis of 550 to 700 of the donors, high-throughput TCR beta sequencing was used to judge whether each TCR beta V gene segment behaved as functional or pseudogenic. Donor age, sex, ethnicity and CMV serostatus were compiled alongside the repertoire data. A later genetic analysis took genome-wide SNP genotypes for about three fifths of the 666 donors and used that subset as a discovery cohort. All discovery cohort repertoires had been generated on a single sequencing platform. HLA typing included class I and class II loci at four-digit resolution. The number of donors typed differed by locus, with roughly 629-640 for A, B, C, DRB1 and DQB1, roughly 520 for DQA1, 600 to 610 for DPA1, and roughly 450 for DPB1. Because of strong linkage in the cohort, a handful of DR-DQ haplotypes were treated as single units for association and clustering. Among about 400 genotyped donors of the cohort, an average of roughly 230,000 unique TCR beta nucleotide sequences was sequenced per donor, of which roughly 17% were non-productive.

The cohort comprised 710 or so healthy bone marrow donors. Cohort members were all nominally healthy when sampled, although unrecorded immune exposures were likely present. The donor tested CMV seronegative, placing the donor among the 352 seronegative members of the cohort. A peripheral blood sample was provided by each donor, and peripheral blood mononuclear cells were used for TCR beta sequencing. The Qiagen DNeasy Blood Extraction Kit was used to extract genomic DNA from the blood cell samples. Points the paper makes about the study in general: In a later analysis, most CMV-associated TCR beta chains were found to appear HLA-restricted, with HLA associations seemingly driven largely by CMV exposure. The authors suggested that the approach could potentially be extended to other disease states and immunological phenotypes. A further reported finding was that TCR beta sequences accurately predicted the HLA-A and HLA-B alleles for most subjects in the first cohort. A later analysis reported that several top co-occurrence clusters appeared linked to parvovirus B19, influenza, CMV and Epstein-Barr virus. The classifier was reported to diagnose cytomegalovirus status with high specificity and sensitivity in both the original and validation cohorts. A cluster of highly shared sequence variants was judged likely to represent a technical artifact of the sequencing pipeline. An earlier analysis of approximately 590 of the donors showed that most TCR beta V segments appeared in productive rearrangements either about 87% or about 30% of the time, which broadly matched IMGT annotations. Because HLA typing was missing for some donors at each locus, association tests included only the typed subset. In this cohort, only TCR beta chains were sequenced, and detectable features were limited by the absence of alpha or paired-chain data. In a later genetic analysis, fewer N-insertions in productive TCRs were reported among donors in an Asian-associated ancestry cluster than the roughly 700-donor mean. A few of the identified cytomegalovirus-associated TCR beta chains were confirmed in vitro to be specific for cytomegalovirus antigens. In a later analysis, TCR association rates were found to vary across HLA loci, with the most associated TCRs seen for DRB1 alleles and the fewest for HLA-C alleles. Across donors, most TCR sequences were observed very rarely, whereas some public TCRs were present in many individuals. The earlier analysis of 587 of the donors excluded 15 to 20 rarely observed V segments, including chromosome 9 orphons, because counts were too low. In a later analysis, over 15,000 TCR beta sequences were associated with specific HLA alleles at a false discovery rate of 0.05. In a later analysis, HLA-associated TCR beta chains showed more clonal expansion and lower generation probabilities than non-associated chains that were equally common. Presence/absence analyses assumed roughly uniform sequencing depth across donors, an assumption that may not hold. V-gene and J-gene trimming of TCR beta chains was associated with a missense DCLRE1C variant in a later genetic analysis, and the association was replicated in an independent cohort. Correlated functional status among segregating V segments might reflect linkage disequilibrium, but an unknown experimental factor could not be ruled out. Assigning TCR associations to individual alleles was difficult when HLA alleles, especially DR and DQ, strongly co-occurred. Immune exposure information for the cohort was limited to CMV serostatus. In the study, around 160 TCR beta chains were listed as associated with cytomegalovirus.

Details on this clone: Its binding antigen is unknown. Base quality data are lacking; no much larger clone is found one base away.

The method behind the library was the immunoSEQ multiplex PCR assay. For the multiplex PCR, a mixture combining 60 forward primers for TCR Vbeta segments and 13 reverse primers for TCR Jbeta segments was used. Amplification of the CDR3 region of rearranged TCR beta genes was performed with a multiplex PCR assay on genomic DNA. Amplified TCR beta libraries were sequenced as 87-base-pair reads on the Illumina HiSeq System. Processing in the source paper ran as follows. A later analysis counted tens of millions of unique TCR beta chains across the 666 repertoires, and 9.5 million to 11 million of these chains were shared by at least two donors. Raw reads were error-corrected and collapsed into unique sequences by a nearest-neighbor algorithm in which closely related sequences were merged to remove PCR and sequencing errors. V, D and J gene segments were assigned by aligning CDR3 sequences to IMGT reference sequences. For a sequence to be retained, a match of at least six nucleotides to both a V gene segment and a J gene segment was required. Rearrangements were classified as productive when the CDR3 lacked stop codons and remained in frame with V and J, and all other rearrangements were classified as non-productive. Following IMGT convention, CDR3 was defined as the stretch from the second conserved V-encoded cysteine up to the conserved J-encoded phenylalanine. The earlier analysis of fewer than 750 of the donors excluded sequences that lacked an unambiguous match to a single V gene segment. In an earlier analysis of 587 of the donors, V segments were called functional above 56.7% productive rearrangements and were called segregating when the between-donor standard deviation exceeded 5%. To diagnose cytomegalovirus status from the catalog of TCR beta chain sequences, a statistical classification framework was built. V and J gene assignment, in a later analysis, came from comparing TCR nucleotide sequences with IMGT/GENE-DB human TR gene sequences. Using the TCRdist pipeline, a later analysis assigned CDR3 sequences along with most-parsimonious VDJ recombination scenarios. In a later analysis, every TCR beta chain was defined by the combination of its CDR3 amino acid sequence and its V-gene family, and reads without a unique V-gene family were dropped. A later analysis removed roughly 590 highly shared, low-generation-probability nucleotide sequences to deal with suspected cross-contamination and a sequencing artifact. In a later analysis, a clonal expansion index for each public chain was calculated from normalized within-repertoire ranks of inferred template counts. A later analysis computed generation probabilities with a VDJ recombination model fitted to out-of-frame rearrangements, and checked the results against IGoR. In a later analysis, hypergeometric tests were used to score TCR-TCR, TCR-HLA and TCR-CMV co-occurrence, with a repertoire-size bias correction applied to TCR pairs. False discovery rates were estimated in a later analysis by permuting HLA or CMV assignments 20 times. In a later analysis, co-occurring TCRs were grouped with DBSCAN, and TCRdist sequence similarity was added when clustering was performed within HLA-allele-positive subsets. For co-occurrence clustering, repertoires with fewer than 30,000 or more than 120,000 public chains were excluded, along with five repertoires with anomalous nucleotide sharing. TCRdb obtained this table from immuneACCESS and retained in-frame rearrangements with V and J assigned. These tables miss some clones; where compared with another copy, unresolved V genes account for less than half of the shortfall, and the remainder is unexplained. V and J calls and clone size are copied from that table; D and trimming were computed from the DNA. The sample profile shows 150,000 to 200,000 clones; around four fifths of them were found once. About 1% of the sample is held by the ten biggest clonotypes.

Sequencing was performed on PBMCs. This receptor was taken from a middle-aged woman in good health and CMV-seronegative.

The nucleotide sequence is given as TGTGCCAGCAGTAACAGGGGGGGCACTGAAGCTTTCTTT. This gives the protein CASSNRGGTEAFF. The chain employs TRBV6-1 and TRBJ1-1, with 8 bases matching TRBD1. From a lookup of the germline V gene, CDR1 and CDR2 are MNHNS and SASEGT. Its CDR3 holds 13 amino acids, cysteine through phenylalanine. The only DNA kept is the CDR3, 39 bases in frame from the first base. The germline V end is reduced by 5 bases and the J end by 4 bases; junction bases left unmatched: 3.